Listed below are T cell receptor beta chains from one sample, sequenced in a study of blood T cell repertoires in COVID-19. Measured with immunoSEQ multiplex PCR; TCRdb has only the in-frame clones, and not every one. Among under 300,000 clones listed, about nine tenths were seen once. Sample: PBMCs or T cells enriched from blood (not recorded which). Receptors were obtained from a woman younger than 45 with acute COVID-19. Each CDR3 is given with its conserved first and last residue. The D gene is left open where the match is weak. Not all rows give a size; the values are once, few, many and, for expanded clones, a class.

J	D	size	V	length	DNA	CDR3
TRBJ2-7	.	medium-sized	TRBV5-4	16	TGTGCCAGCAGCTTGGTGGGCCCCATTTCCTCCTACGAGCAGTACTTC	CASSLVGPISSYEQYF
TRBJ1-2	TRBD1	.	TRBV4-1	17	TGCGCCAGCAGCCAAGATGGGTCGTCGACAGGGAAATATGGCTACACCTTC	CASSQDGSSTGKYGYTF
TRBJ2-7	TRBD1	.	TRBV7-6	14	TGTGCCAGCAGCTGGGACAGGGGCTCCTACGAGCAGTACTTC	CASSWDRGSYEQYF
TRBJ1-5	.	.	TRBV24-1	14	TGTGCCACCAGTGATTTCCGGACTTCTCAGCCCCAGCATTTT	CATSDFRTSQPQHF
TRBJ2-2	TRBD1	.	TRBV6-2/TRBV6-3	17	TGTGCCAGCAGTTACGGGGCCGGGACAGGGCACACCGGGGAGCTGTTTTTT	CASSYGAGTGHTGELFF
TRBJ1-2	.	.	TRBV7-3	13	TGTGCCAGCAGCCAGAGGGGGGGCTATGGCTACACCTTC	CASSQRGGYGYTF
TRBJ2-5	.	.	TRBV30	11	TGTGCCTGGAGTGCAGAAGAGACCCAGTACTTC	CAWSAEETQYF
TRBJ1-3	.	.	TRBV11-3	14	TGTGCCAGCAGTCAACAGGGTTGGTCTAACACCATATATTTT	CASSQQGWSNTIYF
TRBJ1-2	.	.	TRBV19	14	TGTGCCAGTAGGCGCACAGCGGGGTCGGATGGCTACACCTTC	CASRRTAGSDGYTF
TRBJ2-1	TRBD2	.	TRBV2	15	TGTGCCAGCAGGGAGCTAGCGGGGGGGAACAGTGAGCAGTTCTTC	CASRELAGGNSEQFF
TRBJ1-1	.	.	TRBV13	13	TGTGCCAGCAGTGCCGGGAGGGACACTGAAGCTTTCTTT	CASSAGRDTEAFF
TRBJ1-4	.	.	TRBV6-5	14	TGTGCCAGCAGTTCCAGGGTTGTTGCGGAAAAACTGTTTTTT	CASSSRVVAEKLFF
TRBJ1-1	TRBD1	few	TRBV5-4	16	TGTGCCAGCAGCCCTGGACAGGGGCGCCCAAACACTGAAGCTTTCTTT	CASSPGQGRPNTEAFF
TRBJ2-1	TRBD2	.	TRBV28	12	TGTGCCAGTTTGAGTGGGAGGGATGAGCAGTTCTTC	CASLSGRDEQFF
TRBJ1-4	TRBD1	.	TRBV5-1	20	TGCGCCAGCAGCTTGTTGCCCGGACAGGGTCTCAGTACAACTAATGAAAAACTGTTTTTT	CASSLLPGQGLSTTNEKLFF
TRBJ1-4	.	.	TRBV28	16	TGTGCCAGCAGTTCGGAACTCCAGGGGACTAATGAAAAACTGTTTTTT	CASSSELQGTNEKLFF
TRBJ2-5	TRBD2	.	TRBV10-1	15	TGCGCCACCCTGAGTAGCGGGAGGGCCGAAGAGACCCAGTACTTC	CATLSSGRAEETQYF
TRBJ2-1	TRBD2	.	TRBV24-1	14	TGTGCCACCAGTGTAGCGGGAGGTAACAATGAGCAGTTCTTC	CATSVAGGNNEQFF
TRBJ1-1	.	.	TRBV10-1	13	TGCGCCAGCAGCGCGGAGTACAGGGCTGAAGCTTTCTTT	CASSAEYRAEAFF
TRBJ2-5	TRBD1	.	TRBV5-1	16	TGCGCCAGCAGCTTGGATCGGACAGGGGGCGAAGTTACCCAGTACTTC	CASSLDRTGGEVTQYF
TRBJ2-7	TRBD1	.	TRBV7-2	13	TGTGCCAGCAGCTCAGGGGGCTCCTACGAGCAGTACTTC	CASSSGGSYEQYF
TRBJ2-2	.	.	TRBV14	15	TGTGCCAGCAGCCAAGATACTTACCACACCGGGGAGCTGTTTTTT	CASSQDTYHTGELFF
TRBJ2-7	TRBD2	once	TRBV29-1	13	TGCAGCGTCTCCGGGACTAGCGATTACGAGCAGTACTTC	CSVSGTSDYEQYF
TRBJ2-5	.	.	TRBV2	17	TGTGCCAGCAGTGAACCGGCGGCATACAGGGTCCCAGAGACCCAGTACTTC	CASSEPAAYRVPETQYF
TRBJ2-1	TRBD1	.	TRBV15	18	TGTGCCACCAGCAGACCAATGCCGGGACAGGGTGCATCCAATGAGCAGTTCTTC	CATSRPMPGQGASNEQFF
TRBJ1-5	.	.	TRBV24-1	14	TGTGCCACCAGTGACCCTGGACAGAATCAGCCCCAGCATTTT	CATSDPGQNQPQHF
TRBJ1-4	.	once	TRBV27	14	TGTGCCAGCACCCCTGACAGGTTTAATGAAAAACTGTTTTTT	CASTPDRFNEKLFF
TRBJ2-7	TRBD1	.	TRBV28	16	TGTGCCAGCAGTTTAAGTAGCGGACAGGGGATTTTCGAGCAGTACTTC	CASSLSSGQGIFEQYF
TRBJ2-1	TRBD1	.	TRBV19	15	TGTGCCAGTATACCCGACAGGGGCTCCTACAATGAGCAGTTCTTC	CASIPDRGSYNEQFF
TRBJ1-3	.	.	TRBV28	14	TGTGCCAGCAGTTCCCCGCAGTCTGGAAACACCATATATTTT	CASSSPQSGNTIYF
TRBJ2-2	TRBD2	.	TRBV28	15	TGTGCCAGCAGTTCACTAGCGGGAGGAACCGGGGAGCTGTTTTTT	CASSSLAGGTGELFF
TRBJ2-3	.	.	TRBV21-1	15	TGTGCCAGCAGCACAAGACAGGGGTTTGGAGATACGCAGTATTTT	CASSTRQGFGDTQYF
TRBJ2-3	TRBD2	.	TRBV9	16	TGTGCCAGCAGCGTAGCTGGCGGGAGGGTCACAGATACGCAGTATTTT	CASSVAGGRVTDTQYF
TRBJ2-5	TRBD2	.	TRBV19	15	TGTGCCAGTAGTAATGTAGCGGGAGGGTCAGAGACCCAGTACTTC	CASSNVAGGSETQYF
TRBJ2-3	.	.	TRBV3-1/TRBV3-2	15	TGTGCCAGCAGCCGAGTGGGACTCCACACAGATACGCAGTATTTT	CASSRVGLHTDTQYF
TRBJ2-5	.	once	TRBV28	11	TGTGCCAGTCAGGGGATAGAGACCCAGTACTTC	CASQGIETQYF
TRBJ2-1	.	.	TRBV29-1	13	TGCAGCGTTGAAGGGGCCTCCTACAATGAGCAGTTCTTC	CSVEGASYNEQFF
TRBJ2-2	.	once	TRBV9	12	TGTGCCAGCAGCCTCGGGGCCGGGGAGCTGTTTTTT	CASSLGAGELFF
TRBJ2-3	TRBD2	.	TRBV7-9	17	TGTGCCAGCAGCCGGGGCTTAGCGGGAGTAGGAGCAGATACGCAGTATTTT	CASSRGLAGVGADTQYF
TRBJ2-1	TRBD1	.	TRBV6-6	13	TGTGCCAGCACAGCCGGGACAGGAAATGAGCGGTTCTTC	CASTAGTGNERFF
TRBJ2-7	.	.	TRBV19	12	TGTGCCACCATGACAGGAGACTACGAGCAGTACTTC	CATMTGDYEQYF
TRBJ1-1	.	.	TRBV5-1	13	TGCGCCAGCAGCTTCCAGGGGACCACTGAAGCTTTCTTT	CASSFQGTTEAFF
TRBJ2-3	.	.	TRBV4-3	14	TGCGCCAGCAGCCAAGATTCAGAGGCAGATACGCAGTATTTT	CASSQDSEADTQYF
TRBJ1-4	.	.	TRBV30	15	TGTGCCTGGAGTGCGCAGATTGCAACTAATGAAAAACTGTTTTTT	CAWSAQIATNEKLFF
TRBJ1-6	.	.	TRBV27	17	TGTGCCAGCAGTCTACTATTAACCGGGATCACGAATTCACCCCTCCACTTT	CASSLLLTGITNSPLHF
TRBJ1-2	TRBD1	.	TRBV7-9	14	TGTGCCAGCAGCTCCGGGACAGGACGATGGGGCTACACCTTC	CASSSGTGRWGYTF
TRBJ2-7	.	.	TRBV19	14	TGTGCCAGTAGTACCGGGATTCGTTCCTACGAGCAGTACTTC	CASSTGIRSYEQYF
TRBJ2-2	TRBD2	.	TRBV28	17	TGTGCCAGCAGTTCGGGGGGGACTAGGTCATCCCTCGGGGAGCTGTTTTTT	CASSSGGTRSSLGELFF
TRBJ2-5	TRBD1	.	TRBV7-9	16	TGTGCCAGCAGCTCTGGCGGGACAGGGGTTCAAGAGACCCAGTACTTC	CASSSGGTGVQETQYF
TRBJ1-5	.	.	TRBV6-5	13	TGTGCCAGCATAAACCAGGGGCATCAGCCCCAGCATTTT	CASINQGHQPQHF
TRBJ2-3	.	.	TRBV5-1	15	TGCGCCAGCAGCTTGAGCGGCACTAGCACAGATACGCAGTATTTT	CASSLSGTSTDTQYF
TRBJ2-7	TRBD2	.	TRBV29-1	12	TGCAGCGTTGACGGGGCGGGAGACGAGCAGTACTTC	CSVDGAGDEQYF
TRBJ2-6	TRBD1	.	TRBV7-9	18	TGTGCCAGCAGCGGTAGGGGACAGGGCCTCCCTGGGGCCAACGTCCTGACTTTC	CASSGRGQGLPGANVLTF
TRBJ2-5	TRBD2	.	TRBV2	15	TGTGCCAGCAAGTGGTCCAGCGGGGGATCGGAGACCCAGTACTTC	CASKWSSGGSETQYF
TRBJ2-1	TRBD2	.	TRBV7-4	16	TGTGCCAGCAGCTCGGGACTAGCGGGAGTTCTCAATGAGCAGTTCTTC	CASSSGLAGVLNEQFF